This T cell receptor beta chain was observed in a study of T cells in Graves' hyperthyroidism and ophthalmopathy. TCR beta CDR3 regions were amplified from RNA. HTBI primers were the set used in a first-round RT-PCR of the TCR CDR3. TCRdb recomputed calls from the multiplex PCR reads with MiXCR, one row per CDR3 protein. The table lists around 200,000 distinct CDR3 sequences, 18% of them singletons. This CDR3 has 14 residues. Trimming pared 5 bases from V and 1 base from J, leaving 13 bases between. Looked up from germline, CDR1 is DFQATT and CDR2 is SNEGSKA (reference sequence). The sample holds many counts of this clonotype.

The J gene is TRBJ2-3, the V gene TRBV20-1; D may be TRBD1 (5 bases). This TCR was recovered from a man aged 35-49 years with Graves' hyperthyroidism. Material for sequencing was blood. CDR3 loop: CSAPGNPGTDTQYF. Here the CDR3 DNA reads TGCAGTGCTCCAGGGAACCCAGGCACAGATACGCAGTATTTT.